This T cell receptor (beta chain) is from a study of T-cell memory formation after mild COVID-19. Amplification by 5'RACE using constant-segment primers produced TCR alpha and TCR beta cDNA libraries that carried sample barcodes and UMIs. A single record per CDR3 protein comes from TCRdb applying MiXCR to the 5' RACE reads. This table holds about 57,000 distinct CDR3 sequences, less than 15% found once. This CDR3 is 14 amino acids long. Trimming removed 2 bases from V and 8 bases from J, with 10 bases in between. Germline CDR1 and CDR2: SNHLY and FYNNEI. Study observations and caveats: Clones from the second wave (peaking day 37) had unconfirmed SARS-CoV-2 specificity. From day 15 to 85, contracting clones were balanced between CD4 and CD8, whereas later expanders leaned toward CD4+. Clones that contracted clustered mainly in CM and EM if CD4+ and in EMRA if CD8+.

A remark on this clonotype: Its cognate antigen is unknown.

This chain joins TRBV2 and TRBJ1-6; no clear D gene. This receptor was taken from a man younger than 35 who had mild COVID-19 (a few samples of this study predate the infection). Cell type and time point are not known. Sequencing used PBMCs or a T cell subset sorted from them (not recorded which). CDR3 DNA: TGTGCCAGCAGTGAAAACGGCTCCTATTCACCCCTCCACTTT. Encoded protein: CASSENGSYSPLHF.